A selection of T cell receptor beta chains follows, all from one sample in a study of glioma-infiltrating T cells after dendritic cell vaccination. Using immunoSEQ multiplex PCR, the repertoire was profiled, and TCRdb retains in-frame clones only, with some absent. The sample contains approximately 36,000 clones, approximately 80% of which appear only once. The sequencing used blood, collected before dendritic cell vaccination. These receptors originate from a human donor with glioblastoma. Each CDR3 is given with its conserved first and last residue. Each record gives: J gene, V gene, clone size, D gene, CDR3 DNA, CDR3 protein. The D gene is left open where the match is weak. Clone sizes are given selectively: once, few, many, or a class where the clone is expanded.

>TRBJ1-6|TRBV9|once|.
TGTGCCAGCAGCGTAGGTGGGCGGGACTATAATTCCCCCCTCCACTTT
CASSVGGRDYNSPLHF
>TRBJ2-5|TRBV5-4|.|TRBD2
TGTGCCAGCCGCGGGGGGGAGGAGACCCAGTACTTC
CASRGGEETQYF
>TRBJ2-1|TRBV7-2|.|TRBD2
TGTGCCAGCAGCTTAGCATGCACAGGAGCGGGGGGAGACAATGAGCAGTTCTTC
CASSLACTGAGGDNEQFF
>TRBJ1-6|TRBV11-3|.|TRBD1
TGTGCCAGCAGCTTAACTGACAGGGGGATTTCACCCCTCCACTTT
CASSLTDRGISPLHF
>TRBJ2-1|TRBV4-2|.|TRBD2
TGTGCCAGCAGCCAAGGAAATAGCGGGGACAATGAGCAGTTCTTC
CASSQGNSGDNEQFF
>TRBJ1-2|TRBV19|.|TRBD1
TGTGCCAGTAGTAGGGACAGGGCTAACTATGGCTACACCTTC
CASSRDRANYGYTF
>TRBJ2-3|TRBV28|.|.
TGTGCCAGCAGTTTACCTTGGTCCAGTGGCACAGATACGCAGTATTTT
CASSLPWSSGTDTQYF
>TRBJ2-3|TRBV2|.|TRBD1
TGTGCCAGCGGGACAGGGTTCGACAACAGGCCGTATTTT
CASGTGFDNRPYF
>TRBJ2-1|TRBV6-1|.|.
TGTGCCAGCATCGTGGGGCCAGTCAATGAGCAGTTCTTC
CASIVGPVNEQFF
>TRBJ1-1|TRBV7-2|.|.
TGTGCCAGCCAGCAAATACAGGGCTACACTGAAGCTTTCTTT
CASQQIQGYTEAFF
>TRBJ2-7|TRBV7-2|once|.
TGTGCCAGCAGCTTAGCGCAGAGGGTATACGAGCAGTACTTC
CASSLAQRVYEQYF